Listed here are 13 T cell receptor beta chains from one sample, sequenced in a study of spatial heterogeneity in lung cancer (dated by TCRdb to the late 2010s). The library relied on 5' RACE. TCRdb lists the instrument as NextSeq 500. The public reads were run again by TCRdb, first through fastp at Q25 and then through MiXCR, and only productive beta chains were kept. Merged by CDR3 protein, the rows form single entries marked with the most common genes and DNA. Counted in this sample were some 120,000 distinct CDR3 sequences; 10% to 15% of them appeared once. The ten most abundant clones make up 16% of the sample. This sample's time point label indicates: blood at routine non-recurrence follow-up after resection. Without any cell sorting, TCR sequencing was performed on whole RNA extracted either from tumor and nontumor lung tissue or from cryopreserved PBMC samples. The sequencing used PBMCs, collected at follow-up. The receptors come from a male donor with early-stage non-small cell lung cancer.

The sample holds a few counts of this clonotype. The chain couples TRBV5-6 to TRBJ2-7; tentatively, D is TRBD2 (5 bases). CDR1 is SGHDT, CDR2 YYEEEE, per germline. Trimming left V 3 bases short and J 0 bases short, with 19 bases between. CDR3 length: 17 amino acids. This CDR3 is CASSSGITGVLSYEQYF. In nucleotides, the CDR3 is TGTGCCAGCAGCTCGGGGATAACCGGGGTGCTCTCCTACGAGCAGTACTTC.

This clonotype showed up just a few times. An end of the junction does not agree with germline; a read error may underlie this. The rearrangement uses TRBV4-1 and TRBJ2-4; 9 positions match TRBD1. Germline-derived CDR1 and CDR2 are MGHRA and YSYEKL. This CDR3 is built from 17 residues. DNA of the CDR3: TGCGCCAGCAACCAAGATGGGACAGGGTTAGCCAAAAACATTCAGTACTTC. Encoded protein: CASNQDGTGLAKNIQYF.

At least ten counts were recorded for this clonotype. The V and J genes are TRBV28 and TRBJ2-1; tentatively, D is TRBD1 (5 bases). This CDR3 is built from 13 residues. The V end was cut by 10 bases, the J end by 6 bases, with 16 bases between. Germline CDR1 MDHEN, CDR2 SYDVKM. CDR3 region: CAILVTGSNEQFF. CDR3 bases: TGTGCCATTTTAGTCACAGGTTCCAATGAGCAGTTCTTC.

This clonotype was seen a few times. The rearrangement uses TRBV2 and TRBJ2-5; D ambiguous. Trimming shortened V by 6 bases and J by 5 bases, and 10 bases separated the two germline ends. The CDR3 runs 12 residues. Per germline, CDR1 SNHLY and CDR2 FYNNEI. The CDR3 protein is CASRRDFETQYF. The CDR3 coding sequence is TGTGCCAGCAGAAGGGATTTCGAGACCCAGTACTTC.

V gene TRBV7-9 combines with J gene TRBJ1-1, with D uncertain. Germline CDR1 is SEHNR and CDR2 is FQNEAQ (reference sequence). The V end lost 1 base, the J end lost 9 bases, and 9 bases lay between the germline ends. The CDR3 runs 12 residues. The chain's CDR3 is CASSLGTEKAFF. The CDR3, as DNA: TGTGCCAGCAGCTTAGGGACCGAGAAAGCTTTCTTT.

This clonotype was picked up a small number of times. The CDR3 region has the DNA TGCAGCGCGAACGGGGGGAGCACAGATACGCAGTATTTT. Its protein is CSANGGSTDTQYF. This chain joins TRBV29-1 and TRBJ2-3, with 7 bases aligning to TRBD2. This CDR3 contains 13 residues. Germline V CDR1 and CDR2: SQVTM, ANQGSEA. V was pared by 7 bases and J by 0 bases, with 4 bases of the junction left unmatched.

This chain links TRBV23-1 with TRBJ2-7; no reliable D call. TRBV23-1 falls under the ORF class, with uncertain function. This CDR3 contains 16 residues. The V end was cut by 0 bases, the J end by 0 bases, with 12 bases between. DNA of the CDR3: TGCGCCAGCAGTCAATCGAGGCAGGTTCACTCCTACGAGCAGTACTTC. It is translated as CASSQSRQVHSYEQYF.

The rearrangement joins TRBV4-1 to TRBJ2-5; D call uncertain. The CDR3 length is 16 residues. V lost 1 base, J lost 5 bases, and 17 bases lay in between. From germline, CDR1 is MGHRA and CDR2 YSYEKL. In DNA form, the CDR3 reads TGCGCCAGCAGCCAAGGAACCGGAAGGAGCTCTGAGACCCAGTACTTC. As protein: CASSQGTGRSSETQYF.

This clonotype was recorded at least ten times. J is TRBJ2-1 and V is TRBV28; D perhaps matches TRBD2 (7 bases). The germline V and J ends were trimmed by 10 bases and 9 bases, with 22 bases remaining between them. Germline V gene lookup returns CDR1 MDHEN and CDR2 SYDVKM. This CDR3 is 14 amino acids long. CDR3 nucleotides: TGTGCCACCTATAATGGGGGGGCGATACTTGAGCAGTTCTTC. This encodes CATYNGGAILEQFF. The full variable domain, with the rest looked up from reference TRBV28 and TRBJ2-1, is DVKVTQSSRYLVKRTGEKVFLECVQDMDHENMFWYRQDPGLGLRLIYFSYDVKMKEKGDIPEGYSVSREKKERFSLILESASTNQTSMYLCATYNGGAILEQFFGPGTRLTVL.

Only a few counts were recorded for this clonotype. The V call is TRBV11-1, the J call TRBJ2-3; 10 bases agree with TRBD2. CDR1 is SGHAT and CDR2 is FQDESV in the germline V gene (reference sequence). Trimming removed 5 bases from V and 3 bases from J; junction bases left unmatched: 8. The length of the CDR3 is 16 residues. As DNA, the CDR3 is TGTGCCAGCAGCGTTCCGGGACTAGCGTTGACAGATACGCAGTATTTT. Protein product: CASSVPGLALTDTQYF.

This clonotype was counted many times. The chain carries TRBV7-2 and TRBJ2-3, with D possibly matching TRBD1 (6 bases). This CDR3 is 16 amino acids long. The germline gives CDR1 SGHTA, CDR2 FQGNSA. Trimming shortened V by 0 bases and J by 6 bases, and 16 bases separated the two germline ends. The CDR3 loop reads CASSLAGAAQRDTQYF. The CDR3 DNA sequence: TGTGCCAGCAGCTTAGCGGGGGCCGCACAAAGGGATACGCAGTATTTT. Drawing the rest from reference TRBV7-2 and TRBJ2-3, the complete variable domain is GAGVSQSPSNKVTEKGKDVELRCDPISGHTALYWYRQSLGQGLEFLIYFQGNSAPDKSGLPSDRFSAERTGGSVSTLTIQRTQQEDSAVYLCASSLAGAAQRDTQYFGPGTRLTVL.

This clonotype came up a few times. The genes are TRBV27 and TRBJ1-6; D possibly corresponds to TRBD1 (5 bases). The V and J ends lost 6 bases and 7 bases respectively, with 13 bases between them. This CDR3 comprises 14 residues. From germline, CDR1 is MNHEY and CDR2 SMNVEV (reference sequence). The CDR3 loop reads CASSPDNRNSPLHF. Here the CDR3 DNA reads TGTGCCAGCAGCCCGGACAATCGGAATTCACCCCTCCACTTT.

The chain couples TRBV10-2 to TRBJ2-3; possibly TRBD2 for D (6 bases). Germline V gene data show CDR1 as WSHSY and CDR2 as SAAADI. V was cut by 3 bases and J by 0 bases, with 10 bases left in between. The CDR3 runs to 15 residues. CDR3 amino acids: CASSDAGTSTDTQYF. The CDR3 region has the DNA TGCGCCAGCAGTGATGCGGGGACTAGCACAGATACGCAGTATTTT.